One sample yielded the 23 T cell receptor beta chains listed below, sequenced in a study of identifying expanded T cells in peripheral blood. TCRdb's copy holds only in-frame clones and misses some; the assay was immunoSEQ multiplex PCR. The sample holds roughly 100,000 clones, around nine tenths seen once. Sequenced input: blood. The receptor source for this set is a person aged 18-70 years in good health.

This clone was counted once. CDR3 region: CASSVQTGGQETQYF. CDR3 coding DNA: TGTGCCAGCAGTGTTCAGACAGGGGGCCAAGAGACCCAGTACTTC. The rearrangement joins TRBV6-1 to TRBJ2-5; 9 nucleotides align to TRBD1. This CDR3 contains 15 residues. V shed 4 bases, J shed 1 base, and the junction held 4 bases outside the gene matches. The germline CDR1 and CDR2 sequences are MNHNS and SASEGT.

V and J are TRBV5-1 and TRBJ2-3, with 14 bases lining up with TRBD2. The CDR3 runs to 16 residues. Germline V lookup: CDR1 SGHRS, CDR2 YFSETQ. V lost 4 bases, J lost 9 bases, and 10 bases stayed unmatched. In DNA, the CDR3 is TGCGCCAGCAGCCTGACTAGCGGGGGGGTGTCCGAAACGCAGTATTTT. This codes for CASSLTSGGVSETQYF. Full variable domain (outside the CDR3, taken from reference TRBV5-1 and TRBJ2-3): KAGVTQTPRYLIKTRGQQVTLSCSPISGHRSVSWYQQTPGQGLQFLFEYFSETQRNKGNFPGRFSGRQFSNSRSEMNVSTLELGDSALYLCASSLTSGGVSETQYFGPGTRLTVL.

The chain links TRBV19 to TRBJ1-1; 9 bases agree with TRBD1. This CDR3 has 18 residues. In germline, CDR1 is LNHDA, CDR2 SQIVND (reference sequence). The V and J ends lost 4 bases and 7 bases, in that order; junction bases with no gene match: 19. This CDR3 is CASSTQFGFGTGRNEAFF. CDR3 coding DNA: TGTGCCAGTAGTACCCAATTCGGCTTCGGGACAGGGCGAAATGAAGCTTTCTTT.

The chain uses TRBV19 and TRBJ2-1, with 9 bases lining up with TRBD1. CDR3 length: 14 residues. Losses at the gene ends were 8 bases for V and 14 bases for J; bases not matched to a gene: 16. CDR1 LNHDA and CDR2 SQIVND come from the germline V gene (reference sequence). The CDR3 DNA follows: TGTGCCAGTTCGGACAGGGGTTTCGGAGACCCTGAGTTCTTC. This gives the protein CASSDRGFGDPEFF.

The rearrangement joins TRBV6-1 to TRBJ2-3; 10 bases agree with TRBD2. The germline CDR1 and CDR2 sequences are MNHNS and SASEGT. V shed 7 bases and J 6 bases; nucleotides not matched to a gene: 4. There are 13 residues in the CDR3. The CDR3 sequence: CASTLAGADTQYF. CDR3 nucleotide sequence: TGTGCCAGCACCCTAGCGGGAGCTGATACGCAGTATTTT.

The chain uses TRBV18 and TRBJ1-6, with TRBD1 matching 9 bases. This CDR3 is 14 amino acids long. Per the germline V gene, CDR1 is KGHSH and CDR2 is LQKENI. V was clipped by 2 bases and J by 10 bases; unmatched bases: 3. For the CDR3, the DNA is TGTGCCAGCTCACCAACAGGGGGCGAGTCACCCCTCCACTTT. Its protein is CASSPTGGESPLHF. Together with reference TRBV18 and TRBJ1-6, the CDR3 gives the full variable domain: NAGVMQNPRHLVRRRGQEARLRCSPMKGHSHVYWYRQLPEEGLKFMVYLQKENIIDESGMPKERFSAEFPKEGPSILRIQQVVRGDSAAYFCASSPTGGESPLHFGNGTRLTVT.

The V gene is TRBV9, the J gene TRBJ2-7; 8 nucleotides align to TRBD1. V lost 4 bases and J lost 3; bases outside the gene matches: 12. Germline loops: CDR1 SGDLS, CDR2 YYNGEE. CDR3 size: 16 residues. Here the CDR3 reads CASSQGFGQGLYEQYF. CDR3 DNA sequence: TGTGCCAGCAGCCAGGGGTTCGGACAGGGACTCTACGAGCAGTACTTC.

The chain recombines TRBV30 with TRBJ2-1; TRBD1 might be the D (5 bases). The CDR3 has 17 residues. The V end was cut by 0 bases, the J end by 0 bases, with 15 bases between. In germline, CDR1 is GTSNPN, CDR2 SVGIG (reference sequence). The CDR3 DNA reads TGTGCCTGGAGTGTACTGGGGCGGAAGAGCTCCTACAATGAGCAGTTCTTC. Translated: CAWSVLGRKSSYNEQFF. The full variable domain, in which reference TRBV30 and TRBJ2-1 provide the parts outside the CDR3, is SQTIHQWPATLVQPVGSPLSLECTVEGTSNPNLYWYRQAAGRGLQLLFYSVGIGQISSEVPQNLSASRPQDRQFILSSKKLLLSDSGFYLCAWSVLGRKSSYNEQFFGPGTRLTVL.

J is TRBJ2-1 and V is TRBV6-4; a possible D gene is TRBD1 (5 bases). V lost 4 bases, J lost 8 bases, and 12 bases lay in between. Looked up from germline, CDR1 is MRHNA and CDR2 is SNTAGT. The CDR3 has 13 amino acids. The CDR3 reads CASSARVTDEQFF. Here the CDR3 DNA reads TGTGCCAGCAGTGCCAGGGTGACGGATGAGCAGTTCTTC.

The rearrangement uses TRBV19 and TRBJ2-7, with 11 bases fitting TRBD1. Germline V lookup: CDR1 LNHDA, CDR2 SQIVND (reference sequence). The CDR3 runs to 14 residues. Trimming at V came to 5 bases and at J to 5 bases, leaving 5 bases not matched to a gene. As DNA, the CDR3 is TGTGCCAGTAGTGCCAGGACAGGGGGCCACGAGCAGTACTTC. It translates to CASSARTGGHEQYF.

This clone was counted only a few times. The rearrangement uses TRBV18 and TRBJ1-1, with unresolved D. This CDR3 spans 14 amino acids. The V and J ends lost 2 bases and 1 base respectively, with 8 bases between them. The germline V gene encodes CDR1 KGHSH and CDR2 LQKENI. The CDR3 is CASSPDRKNTEAFF. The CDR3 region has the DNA TGTGCCAGCTCACCAGACCGAAAGAACACTGAAGCTTTCTTT.

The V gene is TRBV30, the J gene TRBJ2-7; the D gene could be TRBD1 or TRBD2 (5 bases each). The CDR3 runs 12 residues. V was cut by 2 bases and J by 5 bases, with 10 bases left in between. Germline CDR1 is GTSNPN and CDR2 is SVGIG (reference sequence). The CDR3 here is CAWSLPGHEQYF. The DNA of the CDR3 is TGTGCCTGGAGTCTACCGGGGCACGAGCAGTACTTC. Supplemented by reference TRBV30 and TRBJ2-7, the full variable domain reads SQTIHQWPATLVQPVGSPLSLECTVEGTSNPNLYWYRQAAGRGLQLLFYSVGIGQISSEVPQNLSASRPQDRQFILSSKKLLLSDSGFYLCAWSLPGHEQYFGPGTRLTVT.

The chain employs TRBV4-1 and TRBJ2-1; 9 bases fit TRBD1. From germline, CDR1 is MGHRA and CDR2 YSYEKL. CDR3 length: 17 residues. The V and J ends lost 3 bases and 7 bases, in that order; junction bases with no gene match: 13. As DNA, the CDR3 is TGCGCCAGCAGCCAGGACATGGGACAGGGAGTCCGGAATGAGCAGTTCTTC. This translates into CASSQDMGQGVRNEQFF.

The CDR3 DNA follows: TGTGCCAGCAGCTTAGGGGCTAGCGGGATGCTAACAGATACGCAGTATTTT. Its protein is CASSLGASGMLTDTQYF. This chain uses TRBV7-2 with TRBJ2-3, with 9 bases fitting TRBD2. Unmatched junction bases numbered 8, after V lost 1 base and J lost 3 bases. CDR1 and CDR2 from the germline V gene are SGHTA and FQGNSA. The CDR3 runs 17 residues.

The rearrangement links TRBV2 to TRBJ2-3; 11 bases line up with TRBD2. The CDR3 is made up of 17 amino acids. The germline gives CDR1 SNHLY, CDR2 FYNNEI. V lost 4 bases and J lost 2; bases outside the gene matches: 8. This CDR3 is CASSVASGGPDTDTQYF. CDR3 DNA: TGTGCCAGCAGTGTGGCTAGCGGGGGGCCTGACACAGATACGCAGTATTTT.

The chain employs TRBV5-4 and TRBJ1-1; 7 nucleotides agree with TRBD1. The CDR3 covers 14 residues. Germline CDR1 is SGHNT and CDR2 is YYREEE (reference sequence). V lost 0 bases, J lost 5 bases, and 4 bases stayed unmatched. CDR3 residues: CASSLGQGTTEAFF. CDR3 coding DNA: TGTGCCAGCAGCTTGGGACAGGGTACGACTGAAGCTTTCTTT.

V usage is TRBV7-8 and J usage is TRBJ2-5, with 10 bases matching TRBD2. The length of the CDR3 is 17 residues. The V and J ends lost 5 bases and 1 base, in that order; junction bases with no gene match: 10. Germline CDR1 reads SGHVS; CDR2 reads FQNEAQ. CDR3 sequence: CASSPDWPSGGQETQYF. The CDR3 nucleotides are TGTGCCAGCAGCCCCGATTGGCCTAGCGGGGGCCAAGAGACCCAGTACTTC.

In DNA, the CDR3 is TGTGCCAGCAGCCAAGATCTGGCTAGCATGTGGGCCGGGGAGCTGTTTTTT. It codes for CASSQDLASMWAGELFF. The J gene is TRBJ2-2, the V gene TRBV14; tentative D call: TRBD2 (5 bases). V dropped 0 bases and J dropped 6 bases, with 17 bases sitting between them. Germline-derived CDR1 and CDR2 are SGHDN and FVKESK. The CDR3 is 17 residues long.

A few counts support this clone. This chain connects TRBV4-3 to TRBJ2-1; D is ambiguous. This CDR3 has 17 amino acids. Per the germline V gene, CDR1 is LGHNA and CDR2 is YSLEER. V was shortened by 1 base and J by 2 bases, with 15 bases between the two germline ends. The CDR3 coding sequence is TGCGCCAGCAGCCAAGGCGCGACTCCGGATACCTACAATGAGCAGTTCTTC. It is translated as CASSQGATPDTYNEQFF.

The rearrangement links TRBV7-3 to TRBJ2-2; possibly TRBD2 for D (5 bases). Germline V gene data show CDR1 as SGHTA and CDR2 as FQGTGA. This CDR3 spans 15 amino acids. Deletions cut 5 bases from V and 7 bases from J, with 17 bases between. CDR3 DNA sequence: TGTGCCAGCAGCAGGGAGCCTAGCAGGTTCGGGGAGCTGTTTTTT. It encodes CASSREPSRFGELFF.

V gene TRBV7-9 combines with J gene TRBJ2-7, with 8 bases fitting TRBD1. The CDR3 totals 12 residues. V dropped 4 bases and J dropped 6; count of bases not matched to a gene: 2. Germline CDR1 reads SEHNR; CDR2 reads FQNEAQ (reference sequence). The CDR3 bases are TGTGCCAGCAGCTGGACAGGGCGCGAGCAGTACTTC. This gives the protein CASSWTGREQYF.

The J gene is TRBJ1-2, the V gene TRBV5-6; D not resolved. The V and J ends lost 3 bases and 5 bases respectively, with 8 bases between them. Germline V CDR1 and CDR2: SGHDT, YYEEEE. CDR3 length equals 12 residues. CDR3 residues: CASSSRTYGYTF. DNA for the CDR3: TGTGCCAGCAGCTCGCGGACGTATGGCTACACCTTC.

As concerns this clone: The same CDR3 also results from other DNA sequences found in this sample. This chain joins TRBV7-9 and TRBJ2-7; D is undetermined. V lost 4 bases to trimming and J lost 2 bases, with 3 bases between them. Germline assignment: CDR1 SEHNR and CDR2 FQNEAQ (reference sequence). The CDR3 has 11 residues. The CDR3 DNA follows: TGTGCCAGCAGCTCTACCTACGAGCAGTACTTC. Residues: CASSSTYEQYF.